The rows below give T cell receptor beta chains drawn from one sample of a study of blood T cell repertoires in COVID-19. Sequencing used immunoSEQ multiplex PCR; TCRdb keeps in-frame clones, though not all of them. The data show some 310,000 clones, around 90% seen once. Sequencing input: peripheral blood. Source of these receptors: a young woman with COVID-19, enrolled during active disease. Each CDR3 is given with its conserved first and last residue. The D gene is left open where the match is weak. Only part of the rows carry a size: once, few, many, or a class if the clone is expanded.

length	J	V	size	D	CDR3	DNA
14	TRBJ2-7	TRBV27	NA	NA	CASSFFRGSYEQYF	TGTGCCAGCAGTTTCTTTAGGGGATCCTACGAGCAGTACTTC
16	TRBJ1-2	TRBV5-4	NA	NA	CATRPGHPWQNYGYTF	TGTGCCACTCGTCCGGGACACCCCTGGCAGAACTATGGCTACACCTTC
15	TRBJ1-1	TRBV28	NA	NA	CASSPSQGSYTEAFF	TGTGCCAGCAGTCCCAGCCAGGGGAGCTACACTGAAGCTTTCTTT
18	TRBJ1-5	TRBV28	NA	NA	CASSLEAGRGRGNQPQHF	TGTGCCAGCAGTTTAGAGGCCGGCAGGGGAAGAGGCAATCAGCCCCAGCATTTT
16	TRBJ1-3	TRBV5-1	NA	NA	CASSLDFQGPGNTIYF	TGCGCCAGCAGCTTGGATTTTCAGGGGCCTGGAAACACCATATATTTT
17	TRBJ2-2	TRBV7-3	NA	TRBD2	CASSLTSGSRSTGELFF	TGTGCCAGCAGCTTAACTAGCGGGAGCAGGAGCACCGGGGAGCTGTTTTTT
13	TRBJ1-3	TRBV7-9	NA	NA	CASSLIPGGPIYF	TGTGCCAGCAGCTTGATACCGGGGGGTCCCATATATTTT
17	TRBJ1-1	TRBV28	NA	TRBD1	CASRAARDRGLLAEAFF	TGTGCCAGCAGGGCGGCGAGGGACAGGGGGCTTTTGGCTGAAGCTTTCTTT
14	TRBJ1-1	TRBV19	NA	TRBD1	CASRGRGRFTEAFF	TGTGCCAGTAGGGGCAGGGGGCGCTTCACTGAAGCTTTCTTT
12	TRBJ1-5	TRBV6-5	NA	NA	CASSTGNQPQHF	TGTGCCAGCTCAACCGGGAATCAGCCCCAGCATTTT
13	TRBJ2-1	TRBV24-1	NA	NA	CATSLGSYNEQFF	TGTGCCACCAGTCTCGGCTCCTACAATGAGCAGTTCTTC
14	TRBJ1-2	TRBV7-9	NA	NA	CASSPLGGAKGYTF	TGTGCCAGCAGCCCACTCGGGGGGGCAAAAGGCTACACCTTC
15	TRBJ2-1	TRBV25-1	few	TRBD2	CASSGTSGSRNEQFF	TGTGCCAGCAGCGGGACTAGCGGGAGTAGGAATGAGCAGTTCTTC
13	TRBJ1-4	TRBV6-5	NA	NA	CASSRKANEKLFF	TGTGCCAGCAGCAGAAAAGCTAATGAAAAACTGTTTTTT
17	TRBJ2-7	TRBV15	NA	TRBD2	CATSGGLAGVESYEQYF	TGTGCCACCAGCGGCGGACTAGCGGGGGTCGAGTCCTACGAGCAGTACTTC
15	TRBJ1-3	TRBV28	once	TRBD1	CASSLFGTAGNTIYF	TGTGCCAGCAGTTTATTCGGGACAGCTGGAAACACCATATATTTT
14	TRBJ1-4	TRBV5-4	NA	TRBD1	CASSFTGAGEKLFF	TGTGCCAGCAGCTTTACAGGGGCCGGGGAAAAACTGTTTTTT
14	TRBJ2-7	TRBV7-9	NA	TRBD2	CASSLGLTPYEQYF	TGTGCCAGCAGCTTGGGACTAACTCCCTACGAGCAGTACTTC
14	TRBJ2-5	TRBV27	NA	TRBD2	CASSSRAGGETQYF	TGTGCCAGCAGTTCAAGAGCGGGAGGAGAGACCCAGTACTTC
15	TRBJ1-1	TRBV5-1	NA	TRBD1	CASSLGTGVNTEAFF	TGCGCCAGCAGCTTGGGAACAGGGGTGAACACTGAAGCTTTCTTT
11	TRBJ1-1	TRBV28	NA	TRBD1	CATRTGLGAFF	TGTGCCACCAGGACAGGGTTGGGAGCTTTCTTT
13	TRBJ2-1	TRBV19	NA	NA	CASSIGTFHEQFF	TGTGCCAGTAGTATAGGGACATTCCATGAGCAGTTCTTC
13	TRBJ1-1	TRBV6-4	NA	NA	CASSQDRNTEAFF	TGTGCCAGCAGTCAAGACAGAAACACTGAAGCTTTCTTT
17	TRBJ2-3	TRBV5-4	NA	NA	CASSSFDQVPSTDTQYF	TGTGCCAGCAGCTCCTTTGACCAGGTCCCTAGCACAGATACGCAGTATTTT
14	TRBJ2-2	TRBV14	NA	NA	CASSPRDSTGELFF	TGTGCCAGCAGCCCCCGAGACTCCACCGGGGAGCTGTTTTTT
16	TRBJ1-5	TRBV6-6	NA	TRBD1	CASSWDRSNSNQPQHF	TGTGCCAGCAGTTGGGACAGGAGTAATAGCAATCAGCCCCAGCATTTT
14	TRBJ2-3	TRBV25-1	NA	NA	CASSVSSGTDTQYF	TGTGCCAGCAGTGTATCTAGCGGCACAGATACGCAGTATTTT
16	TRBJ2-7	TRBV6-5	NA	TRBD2	CASSSPRTSGLYEQYF	TGTGCCAGCAGTTCTCCTCGGACTAGCGGGCTGTACGAGCAGTACTTC
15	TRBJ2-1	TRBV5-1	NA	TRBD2	CASSLGQGLSNEQFF	TGCGCCAGCAGCTTGGGGCAGGGACTAAGCAATGAGCAGTTCTTC
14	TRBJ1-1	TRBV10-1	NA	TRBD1	CASSAGTGGTEAFF	TGCGCCAGCAGTGCTGGGACAGGGGGCACTGAAGCTTTCTTT
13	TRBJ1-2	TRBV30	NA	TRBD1	CALRTGANYGYTF	TGTGCCTTAAGGACAGGGGCTAACTATGGCTACACCTTC
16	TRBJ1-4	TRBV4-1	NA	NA	CASSQDEGLTNEKLFF	TGCGCCAGCAGCCAAGATGAGGGATTAACTAATGAAAAACTGTTTTTT
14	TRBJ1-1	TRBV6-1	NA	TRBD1	CASSDGQGVEKAFF	TGTGCCAGCAGTGATGGGCAGGGGGTAGAGAAAGCTTTCTTT
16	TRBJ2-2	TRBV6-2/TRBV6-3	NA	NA	CASSYGGGSSTGELFF	TGTGCCAGCAGTTACGGGGGCGGGAGTAGCACCGGGGAGCTGTTTTTT
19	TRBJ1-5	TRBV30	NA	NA	CAWSVRLRTPRPQNQPQHF	TGTGCCTGGAGTGTACGACTCAGGACACCACGGCCCCAAAATCAGCCCCAGCATTTT
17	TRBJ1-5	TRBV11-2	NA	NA	CASSSHGTTHGSQPQHF	TGTGCCAGCAGCTCCCATGGGACAACCCACGGTAGTCAGCCCCAGCATTTT
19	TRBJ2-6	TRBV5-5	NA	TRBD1	CASSLAGTGERAGANVLTF	TGTGCCAGCAGCTTGGCGGGGACAGGGGAACGTGCTGGGGCCAACGTCCTGACTTTC
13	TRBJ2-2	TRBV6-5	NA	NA	CASSPGFAGELFF	TGTGCCAGCAGTCCAGGGTTCGCCGGGGAGCTGTTTTTT
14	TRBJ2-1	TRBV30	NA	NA	CAWSPLSGGNEQFF	TGTGCCTGGAGTCCTCTCAGCGGAGGAAATGAGCAGTTCTTC
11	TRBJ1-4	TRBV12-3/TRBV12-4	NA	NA	CASSLGGNQFF	TGTGCCAGCAGTTTGGGAGGGAATCAGTTTTTT
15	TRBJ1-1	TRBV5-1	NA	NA	CASSQGKDSGTEAFF	TGCGCCAGCAGCCAAGGGAAGGATAGCGGGACTGAAGCTTTCTTT
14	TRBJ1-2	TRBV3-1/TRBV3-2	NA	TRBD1	CASSPISGTGDFTF	TGTGCCAGCAGCCCGATCTCCGGGACAGGGGATTTCACCTTC
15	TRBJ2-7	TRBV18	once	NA	CASSPLSGAIYEQYF	TGTGCCAGCTCACCCCTTTCAGGGGCAATCTACGAGCAGTACTTC
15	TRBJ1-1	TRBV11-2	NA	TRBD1	CASSLYGQGPLEAFF	TGTGCCAGCAGCTTATATGGACAGGGGCCGCTTGAAGCTTTCTTT
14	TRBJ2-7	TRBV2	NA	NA	CASTVLGGTYEQYF	TGTGCCAGCACCGTTTTGGGAGGAACCTACGAGCAGTACTTC
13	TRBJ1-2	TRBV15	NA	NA	CATSSFVYIGYTF	TGTGCCACCAGCAGTTTCGTGTATATTGGCTACACCTTC
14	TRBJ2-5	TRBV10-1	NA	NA	CASRTDRSQETQYF	TGCGCCAGCAGAACAGACAGGAGCCAAGAGACCCAGTACTTC